This TCR beta chain was sequenced for a study of cytomegalovirus exposure and HLA in healthy donors. PCR involved 60 Vbeta and 13 Jbeta primers. Original methodology: In a later analysis, of around 85 million unique beta chains, around 11 million appeared in at least two donors. Assay: immunoSEQ multiplex PCR; the TCRdb copy retains only in-frame clones and omits some. V, J and clone size are taken as reported in that table, and D and trimming were inferred from the DNA itself. The table includes approximately 150,000 clones, around three quarters detected once. In nominal health when sampled, donors likely had unrecorded immune exposures nonetheless. This clone has more than one count but fewer than ten. Antigen: not known. The CDR3 contains 16 residues. In germline, CDR1 is SGHTA, CDR2 FQGTGA. V lost 6 bases to trimming and J lost 4 bases; unmatched junction nucleotides: 8. Study-wide results and limits: The study carried out a later analysis of TCR beta sequences. It associated approximately 17,000 of them with specific HLA alleles at a false discovery rate of 0.05. The authors listed over 150 TCR beta chains as cytomegalovirus-associated.

The J gene is TRBJ2-1, the V gene TRBV7-3; TRBD2 matches 11 bases. The sample was PBMCs. The source of this sequence is a man in his forties in good health and CMV-seronegative. The CDR3 protein is CASSPRLAGRYNEQFF. The CDR3 DNA is TGTGCCAGCAGTCCCCGACTAGCGGGAAGGTACAATGAGCAGTTCTTC.